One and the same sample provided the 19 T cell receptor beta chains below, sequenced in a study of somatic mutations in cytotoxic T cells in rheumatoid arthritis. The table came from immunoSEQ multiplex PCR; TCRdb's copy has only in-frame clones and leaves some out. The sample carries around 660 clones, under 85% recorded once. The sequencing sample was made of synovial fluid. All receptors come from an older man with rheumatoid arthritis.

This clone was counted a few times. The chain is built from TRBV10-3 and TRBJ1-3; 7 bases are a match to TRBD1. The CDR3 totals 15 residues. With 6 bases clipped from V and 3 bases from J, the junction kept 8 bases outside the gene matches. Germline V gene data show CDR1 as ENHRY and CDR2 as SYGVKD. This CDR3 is CAISPGTEGGNTIYF. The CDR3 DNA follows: TGTGCCATCAGCCCCGGGACAGAGGGTGGAAACACCATATATTTT.

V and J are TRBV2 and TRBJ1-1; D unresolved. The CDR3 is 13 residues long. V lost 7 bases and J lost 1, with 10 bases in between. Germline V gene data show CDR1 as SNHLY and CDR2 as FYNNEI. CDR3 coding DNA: TGTGCCAGCAAATTTTCCAGGAACACTGAAGCTTTCTTT. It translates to CASKFSRNTEAFF.

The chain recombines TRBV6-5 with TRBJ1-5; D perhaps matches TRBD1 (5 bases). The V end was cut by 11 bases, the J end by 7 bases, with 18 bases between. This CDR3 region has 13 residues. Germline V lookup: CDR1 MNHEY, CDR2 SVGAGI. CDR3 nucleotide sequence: TGTGCCGCCTCAAGCAGGGAGGCCCAGCCCCAGCATTTT. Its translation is CAASSREAQPQHF.

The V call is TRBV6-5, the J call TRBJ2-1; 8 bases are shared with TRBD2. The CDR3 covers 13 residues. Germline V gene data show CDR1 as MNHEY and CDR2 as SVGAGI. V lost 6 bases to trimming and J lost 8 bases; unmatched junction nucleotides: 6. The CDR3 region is CASSRGGMYEQFF. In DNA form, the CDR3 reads TGTGCCAGCAGCCGGGGGGGCATGTATGAGCAGTTCTTC.

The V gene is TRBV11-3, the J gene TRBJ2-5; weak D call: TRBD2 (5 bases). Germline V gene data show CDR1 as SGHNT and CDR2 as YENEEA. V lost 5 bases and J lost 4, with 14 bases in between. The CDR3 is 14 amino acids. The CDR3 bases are TGTGCCAGCAGCAGTAGGCCAAGCGGAGAGACCCAGTACTTC. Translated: CASSSRPSGETQYF.

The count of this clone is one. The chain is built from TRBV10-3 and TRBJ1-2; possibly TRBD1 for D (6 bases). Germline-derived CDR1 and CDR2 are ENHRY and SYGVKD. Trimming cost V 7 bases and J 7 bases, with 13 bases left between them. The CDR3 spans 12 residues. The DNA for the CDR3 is TGTGCCATCACCGGGGAGGGGGGTGGCTACACCTTC. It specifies CAITGEGGGYTF.

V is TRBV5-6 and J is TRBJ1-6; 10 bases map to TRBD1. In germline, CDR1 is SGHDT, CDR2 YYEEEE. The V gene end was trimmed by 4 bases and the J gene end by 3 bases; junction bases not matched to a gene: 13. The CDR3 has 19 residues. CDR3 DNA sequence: TGTGCCAGCAGCCTTACCGGGACAGGGGTTAAGGTCTATAATTCACCCCTCCACTTT. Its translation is CASSLTGTGVKVYNSPLHF.

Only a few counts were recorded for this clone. CDR3 sequence (DNA): TGTGCCAGCAGTTGGGCGCGGGGGGTGGGCACCGGGGAGCTGTTTTTT. Residues: CASSWARGVGTGELFF. This chain joins TRBV27 and TRBJ2-2, with 8 bases lining up with TRBD2. V dropped 4 bases and J dropped 4; count of bases not matched to a gene: 8. CDR3 size: 16 residues. Germline V gives CDR1 MNHEY, CDR2 SMNVEV (reference sequence).

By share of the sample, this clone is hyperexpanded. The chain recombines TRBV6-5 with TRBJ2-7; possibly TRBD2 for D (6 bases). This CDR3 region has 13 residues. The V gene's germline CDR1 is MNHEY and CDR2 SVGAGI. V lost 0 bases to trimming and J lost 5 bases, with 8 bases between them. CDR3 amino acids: CASSYSGTDEQYF. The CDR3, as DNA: TGTGCCAGCAGTTACTCGGGGACTGACGAGCAGTACTTC.

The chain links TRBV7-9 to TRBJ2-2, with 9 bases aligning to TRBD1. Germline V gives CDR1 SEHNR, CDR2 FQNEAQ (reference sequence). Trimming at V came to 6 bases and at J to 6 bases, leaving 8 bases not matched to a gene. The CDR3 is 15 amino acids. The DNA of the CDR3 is TGTGCCAGCAGTGGCGGACAGGGGTCGGCCGGGGAGCTGTTTTTT. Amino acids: CASSGGQGSAGELFF.

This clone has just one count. The CDR3 here is CASSVGQGVPLHF. CDR3 nucleotides: TGTGCCAGCAGCGTTGGACAGGGAGTACCCCTCCACTTT. The chain uses TRBV9 and TRBJ1-6, with 8 positions matching TRBD1. This CDR3 spans 13 amino acids. Unmatched junction bases numbered 4, after V lost 2 bases and J lost 12 bases. Per germline, CDR1 SGDLS and CDR2 YYNGEE. Using reference TRBV9 and TRBJ1-6 for the parts outside the CDR3, the full variable domain is DSGVTQTPKHLITATGQRVTLRCSPRSGDLSVYWYQQSLDQGLQFLIQYYNGEERAKGNILERFSAQQFPDLHSELNLSSLELGDSALYFCASSVGQGVPLHFGNGTRLTVT.

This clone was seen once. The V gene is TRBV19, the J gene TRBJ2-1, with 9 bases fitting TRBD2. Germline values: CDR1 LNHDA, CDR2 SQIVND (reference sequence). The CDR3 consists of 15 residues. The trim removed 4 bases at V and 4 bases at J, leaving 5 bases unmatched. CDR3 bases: TGTGCCAGTAGTAAGACTAGCGGAGATTACAATGAGCAGTTCTTC. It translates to CASSKTSGDYNEQFF.

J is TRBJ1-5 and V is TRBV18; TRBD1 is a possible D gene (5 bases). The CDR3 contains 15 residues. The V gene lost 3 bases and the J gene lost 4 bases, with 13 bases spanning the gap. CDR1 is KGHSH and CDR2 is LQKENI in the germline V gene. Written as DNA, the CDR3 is TGTGCCAGCTCACCGCCCCCGGGGGGAAATCAGCCCCAGCATTTT. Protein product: CASSPPPGGNQPQHF.

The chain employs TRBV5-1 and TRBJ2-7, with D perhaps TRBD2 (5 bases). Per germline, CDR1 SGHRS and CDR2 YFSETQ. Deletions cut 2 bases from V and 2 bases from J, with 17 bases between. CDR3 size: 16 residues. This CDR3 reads CASSFDSGMGTYEQYF. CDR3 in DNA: TGCGCCAGCAGCTTTGACTCCGGGATGGGTACCTACGAGCAGTACTTC. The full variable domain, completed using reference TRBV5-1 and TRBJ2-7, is KAGVTQTPRYLIKTRGQQVTLSCSPISGHRSVSWYQQTPGQGLQFLFEYFSETQRNKGNFPGRFSGRQFSNSRSEMNVSTLELGDSALYLCASSFDSGMGTYEQYFGPGTRLTVT.

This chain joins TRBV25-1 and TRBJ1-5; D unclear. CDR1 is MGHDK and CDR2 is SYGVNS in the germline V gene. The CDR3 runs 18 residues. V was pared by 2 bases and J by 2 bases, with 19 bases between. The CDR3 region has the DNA TGTGCCAGCAGTGAACGGGGTCAGGTCCTCCGGGGCAATCAGCCCCAGCATTTT. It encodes CASSERGQVLRGNQPQHF.

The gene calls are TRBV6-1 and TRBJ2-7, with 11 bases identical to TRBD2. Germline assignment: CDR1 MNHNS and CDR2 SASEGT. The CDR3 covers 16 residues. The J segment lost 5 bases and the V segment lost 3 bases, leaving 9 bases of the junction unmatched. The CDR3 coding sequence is TGTGCCAGCAGTGATTCATTCCTAGCGGGAGGAGACGAGCAGTACTTC. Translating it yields CASSDSFLAGGDEQYF.

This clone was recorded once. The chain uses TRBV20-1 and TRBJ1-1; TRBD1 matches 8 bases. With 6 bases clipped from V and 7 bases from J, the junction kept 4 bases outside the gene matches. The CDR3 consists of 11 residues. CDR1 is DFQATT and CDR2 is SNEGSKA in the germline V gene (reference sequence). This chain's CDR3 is CSAEGQDEAFF. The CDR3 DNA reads TGCAGTGCCGAGGGACAGGATGAAGCTTTCTTT.

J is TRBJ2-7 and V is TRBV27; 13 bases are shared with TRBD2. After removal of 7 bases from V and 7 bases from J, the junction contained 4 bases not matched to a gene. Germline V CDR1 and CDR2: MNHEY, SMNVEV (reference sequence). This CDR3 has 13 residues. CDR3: CASTGLAGEEQYF. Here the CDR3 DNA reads TGTGCCAGCACCGGACTAGCGGGGGAAGAGCAGTACTTC.

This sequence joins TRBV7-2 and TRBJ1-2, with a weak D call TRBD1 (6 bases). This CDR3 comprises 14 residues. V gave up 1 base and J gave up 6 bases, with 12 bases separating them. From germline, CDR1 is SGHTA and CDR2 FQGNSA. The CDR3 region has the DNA TGTGCCAGCAGCTTAGAGAGGGGGTATAATGGCTACACCTTC. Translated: CASSLERGYNGYTF.